These 16 T cell receptor beta chains share one sample of origin, sequenced in a study of cytomegalovirus exposure and HLA in healthy donors. Only in-frame clones appear in the TCRdb table, and some are missing; sequencing was by immunoSEQ multiplex PCR. The data show about 160,000 clones, 85% seen once. Sequencing was done on a sample of PBMCs. These TCRs come from a man between 25 and 39 years old in good health and CMV-seropositive.

The chain combines TRBV9 with TRBJ1-3, with a weak D call TRBD1 (6 bases). The CDR3 has 16 residues. From germline, CDR1 is SGDLS and CDR2 YYNGEE. Trimming removed 0 bases from V and 2 bases from J, with 12 bases in between. CDR3 amino acids: CASSVGGHVAGNTIYF. The CDR3 region has the DNA TGTGCCAGCAGCGTAGGGGGACACGTAGCTGGAAACACCATATATTTT.

For this clone: The junction shows a germline mismatch at one end, possibly a read error. The rearrangement uses TRBV6-5 and TRBJ2-7, with TRBD2 matching over 8 bases. Per germline, CDR1 MNHEY and CDR2 SVGAGI. This CDR3 contains 15 residues. CDR3 protein: CASRTTGTRAYGQYF. The DNA of the CDR3 is TGTGCCAGCAGGACAACCGGGACTAGAGCCTACGGGCAGTACTTC.

V is TRBV25-1 and J is TRBJ2-6; TRBD2 matches 8 bases. The CDR3 contains 18 residues. Germline CDR1 reads MGHDK; CDR2 reads SYGVNS. Trimming at V came to 4 bases and at J to 2 bases, leaving 10 bases not matched to a gene. CDR3 residues: CASSAHPGGTAGANVLTF. CDR3 DNA: TGTGCCAGCAGTGCCCATCCGGGAGGGACCGCTGGGGCCAACGTCCTGACTTTC.

The chain uses TRBV10-3 and TRBJ2-2; D uncertain. The CDR3 runs 14 residues. Deletions cut 1 base from V and 5 bases from J, with 8 bases between. Per germline, CDR1 ENHRY and CDR2 SYGVKD. CDR3 amino acids: CAISEWSGTGELFF. In DNA, the CDR3 is TGTGCCATCAGTGAGTGGTCAGGTACCGGGGAGCTGTTTTTT.

The CDR3 region is CASSLVGTSGPQETQYF. CDR3 DNA: TGTGCCAGCAGCTTAGTCGGGACTAGCGGGCCTCAAGAGACCCAGTACTTC. The chain links TRBV7-9 to TRBJ2-5, with TRBD2 identical over 12 bases. The germline V gene has CDR1 SEHNR and CDR2 FQNEAQ (reference sequence). The CDR3 has 17 amino acids. Trimming took 1 base from V and 2 from J; bases not matched to a gene: 5.

The chain uses TRBV6-6 and TRBJ2-3; a possible D gene is TRBD1 (5 bases). Germline V gene sequence: CDR1 MNHNY, CDR2 SVGAGI (reference sequence). This CDR3 is 14 amino acids long. V gave up 7 bases and J gave up 2 bases, with 13 bases separating them. CDR3 in amino acids: CASKGARLTDTQYF. In DNA form, the CDR3 reads TGTGCCAGCAAAGGGGCGCGGCTCACAGATACGCAGTATTTT.

J is TRBJ2-7 and V is TRBV19; a weak D match, TRBD1 (6 bases). CDR3 length: 15 amino acids. V lost 6 bases to trimming and J lost 2 bases, with 17 bases between them. Germline CDR1 reads LNHDA; CDR2 reads SQIVND (reference sequence). The CDR3 DNA reads as TGTGCCAGTAGCCTCAGGGGTGGCGCCCCCTACGAGCAGTACTTC. Residues: CASSLRGGAPYEQYF.

Comment on this clone: Relative to the germline gene, one junction end is altered; a read error may explain this. The chain couples TRBV5-5 to TRBJ1-5; maybe TRBD1 (5 bases). CDR3 length: 15 residues. Looked up from germline, CDR1 is SGHKS and CDR2 is YYEKEE (reference sequence). CDR3 DNA sequence: TGTGCCAGCAGGTTGGAGGGCGGGGGAAATCAGCCCCAGCATTTT. Translated: CASRLEGGGNQPQHF.

This sequence joins TRBV23-1 and TRBJ2-5, with a possible D match to TRBD2 (5 bases). TRBV23-1 is recorded as an ORF, its role being uncertain. V was cut by 5 bases and J by 4 bases, with 11 bases left in between. The CDR3 totals 13 residues. CDR3 in DNA: TGCGCCAGCAGTGCTGGGAGTGGAGAGACCCAGTACTTC. The encoded protein is CASSAGSGETQYF.

The chain uses TRBV6-5 and TRBJ1-2; TRBD1 matches 8 bases. Germline assignment: CDR1 MNHEY and CDR2 SVGAGI. V lost 5 bases and J lost 6; bases outside the gene matches: 2. The CDR3 spans 12 residues. The CDR3 nucleotides read TGTGCCAGCAGTGAGACAGGGGATGGCTACACCTTC. It yields the protein CASSETGDGYTF.

This sequence joins TRBV4-3 and TRBJ2-7, with TRBD1 as a possible D gene (6 bases). The CDR3 is 14 amino acids. Trimming shortened V by 6 bases and J by 4 bases, and 16 bases separated the two germline ends. Germline assignment: CDR1 LGHNA and CDR2 YSLEER. Written as DNA, the CDR3 is TGCGCCAGCAGTCGTGTACAGGGAGTATACGAGCAGTACTTC. Amino acid sequence: CASSRVQGVYEQYF.

J is TRBJ2-5 and V is TRBV14; TRBD1 might be the D (5 bases). Germline V CDR1 and CDR2: SGHDN, FVKESK. V lost 4 bases and J 7 bases, leaving 13 bases between the germline ends. The CDR3 is 13 residues long. The CDR3 DNA follows: TGTGCCAGCAGCCCGTCCAGGGAAGGGACCCAGTACTTC. It encodes CASSPSREGTQYF. The whole variable domain, remainder taken from reference TRBV14 and TRBJ2-5, is EAGVTQFPSHSVIEKGQTVTLRCDPISGHDNLYWYRRVMGKEIKFLLHFVKESKQDESGMPNNRFLAERTGGTYSTLKVQPAELEDSGVYFCASSPSREGTQYFGPGTRLLVL.

The chain recombines TRBV18 with TRBJ2-3; 10 bases fit TRBD2. The CDR3 sequence is 15 residues long. The V gene's germline CDR1 is KGHSH and CDR2 LQKENI. Trimming cost V 6 bases and J 4 bases; bases outside gene matches: 7. CDR3 in amino acids: CASSPSGGAADTQYF. CDR3 sequence (DNA): TGTGCCAGCTCTCCGAGCGGGGGGGCCGCAGATACGCAGTATTTT.

V and J are TRBV7-9 and TRBJ2-3, with 12 bases lining up with TRBD2. CDR3 length: 16 amino acids. The V segment lost 4 bases and the J segment 3 bases; nucleotides outside the gene matches: 5. Germline-derived CDR1 and CDR2 are SEHNR and FQNEAQ (reference sequence). In nucleotides, the CDR3 is TGTGCCAGCAGCTCATGGACTAGCGGGGCGACAGATACGCAGTATTTT. It encodes CASSSWTSGATDTQYF.

The rearrangement joins TRBV4-1 to TRBJ2-5; 10 nucleotides line up with TRBD2. Germline trimming cut 4 bases from V and 5 bases from J; bases unmatched to any gene: 10. CDR1 is MGHRA and CDR2 is YSYEKL in the germline V gene. The CDR3 loop spans 16 amino acids. CDR3 protein: CASSPEGLAGVETQYF. CDR3 DNA sequence: TGCGCCAGCAGCCCTGAAGGGCTAGCGGGGGTCGAGACCCAGTACTTC.

This chain links TRBV29-1 with TRBJ2-7; 10 bases are a match to TRBD1. The CDR3 covers 13 residues. Germline V lookup: CDR1 SQVTM, CDR2 ANQGSEA. J gave up 4 bases and V 4 bases, and 4 bases lay outside the gene matches. The CDR3 spells CSVAGQGVYEQYF. The CDR3 nucleotides are TGCAGCGTTGCCGGACAGGGGGTGTACGAGCAGTACTTC.